This is a list of T cell receptor beta chains from one sample in a study of T cell responses to AZD1222 COVID-19 vaccine. Using immunoSEQ multiplex PCR, the repertoire was profiled, and TCRdb retains in-frame clones only, with some absent. This listing includes over 130,000 clones. Sequenced input: peripheral blood. All receptors derive from an adult in good health. Both conserved end residues are part of each CDR3. The D gene is left open where the match is weak.

J gene: TRBJ1-1; D gene: TRBD1; V gene: TRBV6-5; CDR3 DNA: TGTGCCAGCAGAAGACCAGGACAGGCCGACACTGAAGCTTTCTTT; CDR3 protein: CASRRPGQADTEAFF
J gene: TRBJ1-6; D gene: -; V gene: TRBV19; CDR3 DNA: TGTGCCAGTAGTATTCAGGGGAATAATTCACCCCTCCACTTT; CDR3 protein: CASSIQGNNSPLHF
J gene: TRBJ1-2; D gene: -; V gene: TRBV18; CDR3 DNA: TGTGCCAGCTCACCACTGGACACCCCGTATGGCTACACCTTC; CDR3 protein: CASSPLDTPYGYTF
J gene: TRBJ1-5; D gene: TRBD1; V gene: TRBV5-1; CDR3 DNA: TGCGCCAGCAGCTTGGGGGACAGCAGCAATCAGCCCCAGCATTTT; CDR3 protein: CASSLGDSSNQPQHF
J gene: TRBJ2-2; D gene: -; V gene: TRBV5-4; CDR3 DNA: TGTGCCAGCAGCTTGGAGATGGGGCGGAACGCCGGGGAGCTGTTTTTT; CDR3 protein: CASSLEMGRNAGELFF
J gene: TRBJ2-6; D gene: TRBD1; V gene: TRBV28; CDR3 DNA: TGTGCCACTGCAGGGGGTACCATCTCTGGGGCCAACGTCCTGACTTTC; CDR3 protein: CATAGGTISGANVLTF
J gene: TRBJ1-6; D gene: -; V gene: TRBV27; CDR3 DNA: TGTGCCAGCAGGACAGGTTTCCATTCACCCCTCCACTTT; CDR3 protein: CASRTGFHSPLHF
J gene: TRBJ1-1; D gene: -; V gene: TRBV25-1; CDR3 DNA: TGTGCCAGCAGTGATATACTAGGAGGCAGGGTGGCTTTCTTT; CDR3 protein: CASSDILGGRVAFF
J gene: TRBJ2-3; D gene: TRBD2; V gene: TRBV9; CDR3 DNA: TGTGCCAGCAGCGTCGCGGGGGATGTAGATACGCAGTATTTT; CDR3 protein: CASSVAGDVDTQYF
J gene: TRBJ2-3; D gene: TRBD1; V gene: TRBV4-3; CDR3 DNA: TGCGCCAGCAGCCAAGTTTGGGTGGGGACAGGGGTAACAGATACGCAGTATTTT; CDR3 protein: CASSQVWVGTGVTDTQYF
J gene: TRBJ1-2; D gene: -; V gene: TRBV14; CDR3 DNA: TGTGCCAGCAGCCGGGATACTGGGGTACAGGGCCAAGGCTACACCTTC; CDR3 protein: CASSRDTGVQGQGYTF
J gene: TRBJ1-2; D gene: -; V gene: TRBV28; CDR3 DNA: TGTGCCAGCAACCCCACACACAGGGAGGCTTATGGCTACACCTTC; CDR3 protein: CASNPTHREAYGYTF
J gene: TRBJ1-2; D gene: -; V gene: TRBV4-1; CDR3 DNA: TGCGCCAGCAGCCTCCTGGGCACAGAAGGCTACACCTTC; CDR3 protein: CASSLLGTEGYTF
J gene: TRBJ1-2; D gene: -; V gene: TRBV9; CDR3 DNA: TGTGCCAGCAGCGTAGGGCAGGGAGGGAACTATGGCTACACCTTC; CDR3 protein: CASSVGQGGNYGYTF
J gene: TRBJ1-6; D gene: -; V gene: TRBV29-1; CDR3 DNA: TGCAGCGTTGGGGACACCTATAATTCACCCCTCCACTTT; CDR3 protein: CSVGDTYNSPLHF
J gene: TRBJ1-1; D gene: -; V gene: TRBV10-3; CDR3 DNA: TGTGCCATCAGTGAGTCGGGAAGAAAAGCTTTCTTT; CDR3 protein: CAISESGRKAFF
J gene: TRBJ2-2; D gene: -; V gene: TRBV9; CDR3 DNA: TGTGCCAGCAGCGCTCTCGGCGTCAACACCGGGGAGCTGTTTTTT; CDR3 protein: CASSALGVNTGELFF
J gene: TRBJ1-2; D gene: -; V gene: TRBV6-5; CDR3 DNA: TGTGCCAGCACTTTTCGTCTCTCAGGGGAAAATGGCTACACCTTC; CDR3 protein: CASTFRLSGENGYTF
J gene: TRBJ1-1; D gene: -; V gene: TRBV4-1; CDR3 DNA: TGCGCCAGCAGCCAAGCCTCCGGGACTTTTATCACTGAAGCTTTCTTT; CDR3 protein: CASSQASGTFITEAFF
J gene: TRBJ2-1; D gene: TRBD2; V gene: TRBV2; CDR3 DNA: TGTGCCAGCATGCTACTAGCGGGCGCCTTCAGCTCCTACAATGAGCAGTTCTTC; CDR3 protein: CASMLLAGAFSSYNEQFF
J gene: TRBJ1-2; D gene: TRBD1; V gene: TRBV7-6; CDR3 DNA: TGTGCCAGCAGCTACTTCCCGGACAGGGTTAACTATGGCTACACCTTC; CDR3 protein: CASSYFPDRVNYGYTF
J gene: TRBJ2-3; D gene: -; V gene: TRBV2; CDR3 DNA: TGTGCCAGCAGTCTCGGGACCCAAAGGCAGTATTTT; CDR3 protein: CASSLGTQRQYF
J gene: TRBJ1-1; D gene: TRBD1; V gene: TRBV5-4; CDR3 DNA: TGTGCCAGCAGCTCCACAGGGGTGGGCACTGAAGCTTTCTTT; CDR3 protein: CASSSTGVGTEAFF
J gene: TRBJ2-2; D gene: TRBD2; V gene: TRBV6-6; CDR3 DNA: TGTGCCAGCAGTTACCAGCGGGGGGGCCCCGGGGAGCTGTTTTTT; CDR3 protein: CASSYQRGGPGELFF
J gene: TRBJ1-2; D gene: -; V gene: TRBV5-8; CDR3 DNA: TGTGCCAGCAGCTTGGTATTCTCGACAGGCTATGGCTACACCTTC; CDR3 protein: CASSLVFSTGYGYTF
J gene: TRBJ2-5; D gene: -; V gene: TRBV5-1; CDR3 DNA: TGCGCCAGCAGCTTTCTGGGACATGACGACCAAGAGACCCAGTACTTC; CDR3 protein: CASSFLGHDDQETQYF
J gene: TRBJ1-1; D gene: -; V gene: TRBV5-8; CDR3 DNA: TGTGCCAGCAGTCAAACTAAATACACAGGATCCTTTGAAGCTTTCTTT; CDR3 protein: CASSQTKYTGSFEAFF
J gene: TRBJ2-3; D gene: -; V gene: TRBV1; CDR3 DNA: TGCACCAGCAGCCCAAATGGGACCGGACCCTATACGCAGTATTTT; CDR3 protein: CTSSPNGTGPYTQYF
J gene: TRBJ2-1; D gene: -; V gene: TRBV18; CDR3 DNA: TGTGCCAGCTCACCAACGACGGCGGGCGCCGGGGTTGAGCAGTTCTTC; CDR3 protein: CASSPTTAGAGVEQFF
J gene: TRBJ1-3; D gene: -; V gene: TRBV6-1; CDR3 DNA: TGTGCCAGCAGGGAACCTCCGGGGGGCCCGGAACACACCATATATTTT; CDR3 protein: CASREPPGGPEHTIYF
J gene: TRBJ1-2; D gene: -; V gene: TRBV28; CDR3 DNA: TGTGCCAGCAGTTTATCGGTGGCTGGGTCTAACTATGGCTACACCTTC; CDR3 protein: CASSLSVAGSNYGYTF
J gene: TRBJ1-5; D gene: -; V gene: TRBV6-5; CDR3 DNA: TGTGCCAGCAGCCGTGGCCCAAATCAGCCCCAGCATTTT; CDR3 protein: CASSRGPNQPQHF
J gene: TRBJ2-7; D gene: -; V gene: TRBV11-2; CDR3 DNA: TGTGCCAGCAGCTTAGCTAGGGCAGCTGCGTGGTACGAGCAGTACTTC; CDR3 protein: CASSLARAAAWYEQYF
J gene: TRBJ2-5; D gene: -; V gene: TRBV7-9; CDR3 DNA: TGTGCCAGCAGCTTCTCGCTGCGCGGGGACAGAGCGACCCAGTACTTC; CDR3 protein: CASSFSLRGDRATQYF
J gene: TRBJ2-2; D gene: TRBD2; V gene: TRBV7-9; CDR3 DNA: TGTGCCGGACTAGCGGGGGCCGAGAACACCGGGGAGCTGTTTTTT; CDR3 protein: CAGLAGAENTGELFF
J gene: TRBJ2-1; D gene: -; V gene: TRBV6-5; CDR3 DNA: TGTGCCAGCAGTAGCGGGACATACTACAATGAGCAGTTCTTC; CDR3 protein: CASSSGTYYNEQFF
J gene: TRBJ1-3; D gene: -; V gene: TRBV18; CDR3 DNA: TGTGCCAGCTCACCTGCCAGGGGTACATTTACTGGAAACACCATATATTTT; CDR3 protein: CASSPARGTFTGNTIYF
J gene: TRBJ1-2; D gene: TRBD1; V gene: TRBV5-1; CDR3 DNA: TGCGCCAGCAGCATAGACGCAAACAGGGGAGCTAACTATGGCTACACCTTC; CDR3 protein: CASSIDANRGANYGYTF
J gene: TRBJ1-2; D gene: -; V gene: TRBV28; CDR3 DNA: TGTGCCAGCAGTCCCCCAATCGCAGTTGGCTACACCTTC; CDR3 protein: CASSPPIAVGYTF
J gene: TRBJ1-2; D gene: -; V gene: TRBV29-1; CDR3 DNA: TGCAGCGTCCTCAGTGGCGACTATGGCTACACCTTC; CDR3 protein: CSVLSGDYGYTF
J gene: TRBJ2-5; D gene: -; V gene: TRBV7-9; CDR3 DNA: TGTGCCAGCAGCGGGGGAAGAAGGGGGAAGGAGACCCAGTACTTC; CDR3 protein: CASSGGRRGKETQYF
J gene: TRBJ2-1; D gene: TRBD2; V gene: TRBV6-4; CDR3 DNA: TGTGCCAGCAGTGAAGGCGGGGGACCTTACAATGAGCAGTTCTTC; CDR3 protein: CASSEGGGPYNEQFF
J gene: TRBJ2-3; D gene: -; V gene: TRBV28; CDR3 DNA: TGTGCCAGCATCCGGGACCTAGGGCCCGATACGCAGTATTTT; CDR3 protein: CASIRDLGPDTQYF
J gene: TRBJ2-7; D gene: -; V gene: TRBV21-1; CDR3 DNA: TGTGCCAGCAGCAAGTTCCTTCCGGGACTTAACTACGAGCAGTACTTC; CDR3 protein: CASSKFLPGLNYEQYF
J gene: TRBJ1-2; D gene: -; V gene: TRBV7-8; CDR3 DNA: TGTGCCAGCAGCCTTCACGCGGACTATGGCTACACCTTC; CDR3 protein: CASSLHADYGYTF
J gene: TRBJ2-5; D gene: TRBD1; V gene: TRBV5-1; CDR3 DNA: TGCGCCAGCAGCATGGGACAGGGAGAGACCCAGTACTTC; CDR3 protein: CASSMGQGETQYF
J gene: TRBJ1-6; D gene: -; V gene: TRBV19; CDR3 DNA: TGTGCCAGTAGACATCGTGGGGAATCCCTCCACTTT; CDR3 protein: CASRHRGESLHF
J gene: TRBJ2-7; D gene: -; V gene: TRBV4-1; CDR3 DNA: TGCGCCAGCAGCCGATCAGGGGGGGAAACCTACGAGCAGTACTTC; CDR3 protein: CASSRSGGETYEQYF
J gene: TRBJ2-7; D gene: -; V gene: TRBV30; CDR3 DNA: TGTGCCTGGAGGACGTCCTACGAGCAGTACTTC; CDR3 protein: CAWRTSYEQYF
J gene: TRBJ1-1; D gene: -; V gene: TRBV3-1/TRBV3-2; CDR3 DNA: TGTGCCAGCAGCGAAAGGGACTCTGCGGGCACTGAAGCTTTCTTT; CDR3 protein: CASSERDSAGTEAFF
J gene: TRBJ1-5; D gene: -; V gene: TRBV28; CDR3 DNA: TGTGCCAGCAGTTTGCTGGCAGGGGCATATAGCAATCAGCCCCAGCATTTT; CDR3 protein: CASSLLAGAYSNQPQHF
J gene: TRBJ2-7; D gene: TRBD1; V gene: TRBV6-2/TRBV6-3; CDR3 DNA: TGTGCCAGCAGTTACCGTGGGGGACAGGGATTCGACGAGCAGTACTTC; CDR3 protein: CASSYRGGQGFDEQYF
J gene: TRBJ1-1; D gene: -; V gene: TRBV6-5; CDR3 DNA: TGTGCCAGCAGTTACAGGTCAGGACAAGCTTTCTTT; CDR3 protein: CASSYRSGQAFF
J gene: TRBJ2-3; D gene: -; V gene: TRBV5-1; CDR3 DNA: TGCGCCAGCAGCTTTAGAAGCGAGCGCACAGATACGCAGTATTTT; CDR3 protein: CASSFRSERTDTQYF
J gene: TRBJ1-4; D gene: -; V gene: TRBV4-1; CDR3 DNA: TGCGCCAGCAGCCCCCCGGGAGGGCTAGGGGAAAAACTGTTTTTT; CDR3 protein: CASSPPGGLGEKLFF
J gene: TRBJ2-1; D gene: TRBD1; V gene: TRBV11-2; CDR3 DNA: TGTGCCAGCAGCCCCCGGACAGGATGGAATGGTCAGTTCTTC; CDR3 protein: CASSPRTGWNGQFF
J gene: TRBJ1-1; D gene: -; V gene: TRBV27; CDR3 DNA: TGTGCCAGCAGTAGCCCGGGAGTGAACACTGAAGCTTTCTTT; CDR3 protein: CASSSPGVNTEAFF
J gene: TRBJ1-3; D gene: -; V gene: TRBV5-1; CDR3 DNA: TGCGCCAGCAGCTTGGCCGGAGTCAGTGCCGCCTCTGGAAACACCATATATTTT; CDR3 protein: CASSLAGVSAASGNTIYF
J gene: TRBJ2-7; D gene: TRBD2; V gene: TRBV7-6; CDR3 DNA: TGTGCCAGCAGCGCAAGTAGCGGGCTTACCTACGAGCAGTACTTC; CDR3 protein: CASSASSGLTYEQYF
J gene: TRBJ1-6; D gene: -; V gene: TRBV27; CDR3 DNA: TGTGCCAGCAGTCCCCAAACGACAGTAGCGGATTCACCCCTCCACTTT; CDR3 protein: CASSPQTTVADSPLHF